This paragraph reports one TCR beta chain. Its antigen is not identified. The sample originates from a study of cytomegalovirus exposure and HLA in healthy donors. Study-level results: In an earlier analysis, most TCR beta V segments were productive about 87% or about 30% of the time. Later examination showed HLA-associated TCR beta chains had greater clonal expansion than equally common others. It was about 150 TCR beta chains that were listed as cytomegalovirus-associated.

Between the trimmed V and J ends, which lost 1 base and 2 bases, there was a span of 10 bases. This CDR3 region has 15 residues. Germline values: CDR1 MNHNS, CDR2 SASEGT. The PCR made use of 60 Vbeta and 13 Jbeta primers. Here immunoSEQ multiplex PCR was the method, and the copy in TCRdb shows in-frame clones only, minus some. The repertoire holds about 160,000 clones, with roughly 78% as singletons. The material sequenced was PBMCs. The sequence was obtained from a middle-aged man in good health and CMV-seronegative. The chain joins TRBV6-1 to TRBJ2-3; D is unresolved. CDR3 nucleotide sequence: TGTGCCAGCAGTGAAGTCCCCACAGCCACAGATACGCAGTATTTT. Residues: CASSEVPTATDTQYF.